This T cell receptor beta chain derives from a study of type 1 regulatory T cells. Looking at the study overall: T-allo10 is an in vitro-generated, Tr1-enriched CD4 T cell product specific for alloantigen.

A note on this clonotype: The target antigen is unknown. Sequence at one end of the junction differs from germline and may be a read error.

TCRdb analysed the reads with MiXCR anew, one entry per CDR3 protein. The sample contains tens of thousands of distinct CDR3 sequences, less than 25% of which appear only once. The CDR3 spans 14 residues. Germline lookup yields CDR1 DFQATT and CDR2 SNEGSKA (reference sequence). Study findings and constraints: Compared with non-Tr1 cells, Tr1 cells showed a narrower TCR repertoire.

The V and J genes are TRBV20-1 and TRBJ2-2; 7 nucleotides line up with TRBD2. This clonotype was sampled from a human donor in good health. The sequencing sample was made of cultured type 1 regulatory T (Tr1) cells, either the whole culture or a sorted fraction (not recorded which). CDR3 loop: CSAEPSGIGGGLFF. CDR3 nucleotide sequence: TGCAGTGCCGAACCAAGCGGGATCGGCGGGGGGCTGTTTTTT.